This is a list of T cell receptor beta chains from one sample in a study of early T cells in non-severe SARS-CoV-2 infection. TCRdb re-called the 5' RACE reads through MiXCR, storing one row per CDR3 protein. The sample lists roughly 86,000 distinct CDR3 sequences; roughly 14% were seen once. The source material was whole blood. The receptor set was obtained from an adult who was a healthcare worker with PCR-confirmed SARS-CoV-2 infection or an uninfected control (not recorded which). Each CDR3 is given with its conserved first and last residue. Fields, in order: V gene, D gene, clone size, J gene, CDR3 DNA, CDR3 protein. D genes are given only for firm matches. Size values are once, few and many counts, or a class for expanded clones, and some rows have none.

TRBV20-1	NA	NA	TRBJ2-5	TGCAGTGCTTTCCGGGGTCGGTACCAAGAGACCCAGTACTTC	CSAFRGRYQETQYF
TRBV2	NA	many	TRBJ1-5	TGTGCCAGCAGCCGACGGATAGGGGGCAATCAGCCCCAGCATTTT	CASSRRIGGNQPQHF
TRBV19	NA	NA	TRBJ2-2	TGTGCCAGTATCGGGTACAGAGAAAACACCGGGGAGCTGTTTTTT	CASIGYRENTGELFF
TRBV24-1	TRBD1	NA	TRBJ2-5	TGTGCCACCAGTGATCAACAGGGGGCCCAAGAGACCCAGTACTTC	CATSDQQGAQETQYF
TRBV5-4	NA	NA	TRBJ2-3	TGTGCCAGCAGTCCTGACCCGGTGTCTAGCACAGATACGCAGTATTTT	CASSPDPVSSTDTQYF
TRBV29-1	TRBD2	few	TRBJ2-5	TGCAGCGTAGCGGGACGGAACCAAGAGACCCAGTACTTC	CSVAGRNQETQYF
TRBV6-6	NA	NA	TRBJ1-5	TGTGCCAGCAGTTACGAGAGGAGAAGGCAGCCCCAGCATTTT	CASSYERRRQPQHF
TRBV29-1	NA	many	TRBJ2-2	TGCAGCGTGGCGGGACAAAACACCGGGGAGCTGTTTTTT	CSVAGQNTGELFF
TRBV19	NA	NA	TRBJ1-2	TGTGCCAGTAGTTCTACCTCCCCCCCCTATGGCTACACCTTC	CASSSTSPPYGYTF
TRBV7-3	NA	few	TRBJ2-1	TGTGCCAGCAGCCCCCGGGCTGCAAGTGAGCAGTTCTTC	CASSPRAASEQFF
TRBV20-1	TRBD1	few	TRBJ2-5	TGCAGTGCTAGAACGTCCCGGGACAGGGCTTCGGTCCGAGAGACCCAGTACTTC	CSARTSRDRASVRETQYF
TRBV3-1	NA	NA	TRBJ2-2	TGTGCCAGCAGCCAAATAGCCGGGGGGCCCGGGGAGCTGTTTTTT	CASSQIAGGPGELFF
TRBV7-8	NA	NA	TRBJ2-3	TGTGCCAGCAGCCCCTCGGGGTCCACGCAGTATTTT	CASSPSGSTQYF
TRBV29-1	NA	NA	TRBJ2-3	TGCAGCGTTGCCCGCGGGGCAGTCAGCACAGATACGCAGTATTTT	CSVARGAVSTDTQYF
TRBV20-1	NA	NA	TRBJ2-3	TGCAGTGCCCTAGGGACCGAGAGGGGGACGCAGTATTTT	CSALGTERGTQYF
TRBV7-6	TRBD2	few	TRBJ2-2	TGTGCCAGCAGCCGGACTAGCCTGAACACCGGGGAGCTGTTTTTT	CASSRTSLNTGELFF
TRBV4-1	TRBD2	NA	TRBJ2-1	TGCGCCAGCAGCCAAGTCTGGGGTCGACTAGCGGGGTCCCTCTGGAACAATGAGCAGTTCTTC	CASSQVWGRLAGSLWNNEQFF
TRBV4-1	NA	NA	TRBJ2-3	TGCGCCAGCAGCCACCGCGGGGACACAGATACGCAGTATTTT	CASSHRGDTDTQYF
TRBV6-6	NA	many	TRBJ2-3	TGTGCCAGCACGCCTTCGGGGCGGAGGACAGATACGCAGTATTTT	CASTPSGRRTDTQYF
TRBV12-3/TRBV12-4	NA	NA	TRBJ2-3	TGTGCCAGCAGTCCCTCGATAGGAGTTAGCACAGATACGCAGTATTTT	CASSPSIGVSTDTQYF
TRBV5-6	NA	few	TRBJ1-3	TGTGCCAGCAGCTTGGCCGGCAGCATCTCTGGAAACACCATATATTTT	CASSLAGSISGNTIYF
TRBV4-2	NA	NA	TRBJ2-6	TGTGCCAGCAGCCAAGATTTTCTGAGCTCTGGGGCCAACGTCCTGACTTTC	CASSQDFLSSGANVLTF
TRBV19	TRBD2	NA	TRBJ2-1	TGTGCCAGTAGTATTATGTCGGGGGGTCCCTACAATGAGCAGTTCTTC	CASSIMSGGPYNEQFF
TRBV5-1	NA	few	TRBJ1-1	TGCGCCAGCAGCTCGGCCGCCTTGGACACTGAAGCTTTCTTT	CASSSAALDTEAFF
TRBV7-3	NA	NA	TRBJ1-1	TGTGCCAGCAGCTTAACAACGTCAGGGCAAACTGAAGCTTTCTTT	CASSLTTSGQTEAFF
TRBV2	TRBD1	NA	TRBJ2-1	TGTGCCAGCAGTGAACGGGACAGGCCACAACTCGAGCAGTTCTTC	CASSERDRPQLEQFF
TRBV2	NA	few	TRBJ1-1	TGTGCCAGCAGTGAAAGGCTGAAAGCAACTGAAGCTTTCTTT	CASSERLKATEAFF
TRBV12-5	NA	few	TRBJ2-1	TGTGCTAGTGCCCATGAATATGGTGAGCAGTTCTTC	CASAHEYGEQFF
TRBV6-5	NA	NA	TRBJ1-6	TGTGCCAGCAGTTACGAGCGGCCTGCGGCAAATTCACCCCTCCACTTT	CASSYERPAANSPLHF
TRBV7-9	NA	few	TRBJ1-1	TGTGCCAGCAGCTATGTACAGGTTAACACTGAAGCTTTCTTT	CASSYVQVNTEAFF
TRBV28	NA	few	TRBJ1-1	TGTGCCAGCACCATTGGGGGGAACATGAACACTGAAGCTTTCTTT	CASTIGGNMNTEAFF
TRBV21-1	NA	NA	TRBJ2-3	TGTGCCAGCACCAGACAAGGAGCGGGGGACCAACATCCAGATACGCAGTATTTT	CASTRQGAGDQHPDTQYF
TRBV18	TRBD1	few	TRBJ2-1	TGTGCCAGCTCACCAGTTAGACAGGGAAGCAATGAGCAGTTCTTC	CASSPVRQGSNEQFF
TRBV18	NA	many	TRBJ2-1	TGTGCCAGCTCACCAATGGGTGGGGAGCAGTTCTTC	CASSPMGGEQFF
TRBV11-2	NA	few	TRBJ2-1	TGTGCCAGCAGCCCACCAGCAAGGGTTCTTAACTACAATGAGCAGTTCTTC	CASSPPARVLNYNEQFF
TRBV18	TRBD1	few	TRBJ2-4	TGTGCCAGCTCATCCCGACAGGGGTTCCACATTCAGTACTTC	CASSSRQGFHIQYF
TRBV5-8	NA	NA	TRBJ1-2	TGTGCCAGCAGCTGGGGGCAGGGGACTAACTATGGCTACACCTTC	CASSWGQGTNYGYTF
TRBV20-1	NA	NA	TRBJ1-1	TGCAGTGCCCTTCGGGGAGGGATGAACACTGAAGCTTTCTTT	CSALRGGMNTEAFF
TRBV25-1	NA	NA	TRBJ2-3	TGTGCCAGCAGTGAATGGGCAGGTCTGGGCGCAGATACGCAGTATTTT	CASSEWAGLGADTQYF
TRBV7-8	NA	NA	TRBJ2-3	TGTGCCAGCAGCTCCCCGGGCCTGAGTGTTACCCGAATCACAGATACGCAGTATTTT	CASSSPGLSVTRITDTQYF
TRBV20-1	TRBD1	few	TRBJ2-3	TGCAGTGCTAGAAACCCGGGACAGGGGAGCACAGATACGCAGTATTTT	CSARNPGQGSTDTQYF
TRBV11-3	TRBD1	NA	TRBJ2-1	TGTGCCAGCAGCCCGCGGACAGGGCCCTACAATGAGCAGTTCTTC	CASSPRTGPYNEQFF
TRBV20-1	NA	few	TRBJ2-4	TGCAGTGCAACGGAACAGGGCTCCCTCCTCCAAAACATTCAGTACTTC	CSATEQGSLLQNIQYF
TRBV3-1	NA	NA	TRBJ1-4	TGTGCCAGCAGCCAACCGTTCGGGCGGGATAATGAAAAACTGTTTTTT	CASSQPFGRDNEKLFF
TRBV2	NA	NA	TRBJ2-6	TGTGCCAGCAGTGACGCTGGGCGGTCTCTGGCCAACGTCCTGACTTTC	CASSDAGRSLANVLTF
TRBV7-2	NA	NA	TRBJ1-6	TGTGCCAGCCGGGGTCTCCCGGGGGCAGCTTATAATTCACCCCTCCACTTT	CASRGLPGAAYNSPLHF
TRBV12-3/TRBV12-4	TRBD1	few	TRBJ2-2	TGTGCCAGCACCGGTTGGGTAGGGGGCCCCACCGGGGAGCTGTTTTTT	CASTGWVGGPTGELFF
TRBV7-3	NA	few	TRBJ2-2	TGTGCCAGCAGCTTAATTGGCGGGGAGCTGTTTTTT	CASSLIGGELFF
TRBV13	NA	NA	TRBJ2-4	TGTGCCAGCAGCTTATTGGTCGGTAACGGTACCTTAGCCAAAAACATTCAGTACTTC	CASSLLVGNGTLAKNIQYF
TRBV7-2	NA	NA	TRBJ1-1	TGTGCCAGCTCCTGGGGGGATTCGAACACTGAAGCTTTCTTT	CASSWGDSNTEAFF
TRBV4-1	TRBD1	few	TRBJ1-4	TGCGCCAGCAGCCAAACCGGGACAGGAGCCGAAAAACTGTTTTTT	CASSQTGTGAEKLFF
TRBV7-8	NA	NA	TRBJ2-6	TGTGCCAGCAGCTCCTGGACAGTAGTCTCTGGGGCCAACGTCCTGACTTTC	CASSSWTVVSGANVLTF
TRBV27	NA	few	TRBJ2-5	TGTGCCCCACAAGAGACCCAGTACTTC	CAPQETQYF
TRBV20-1	NA	few	TRBJ2-5	TGCAGTGCTAGGTTACGGGGTAGGGAGACCCAGTACTTC	CSARLRGRETQYF